Below are 9 T cell receptor beta chains sequenced from a single sample in a study of early T cells in non-severe SARS-CoV-2 infection. Using its own MiXCR run on the 5' RACE reads, TCRdb lists one record per CDR3 protein. The table shows about 69,000 distinct CDR3 sequences, with 9.5% occurring only once. Specimen: whole blood. All receptors derive from an adult who was a healthcare worker with PCR-confirmed SARS-CoV-2 infection or an uninfected control (not recorded which).

This clonotype was detected ten times or more. V and J are TRBV24-1 and TRBJ2-5; D gene ambiguous. The germline gives CDR1 KGHDR, CDR2 SFDVKD. The CDR3 contains 14 residues. V was trimmed by 4 bases and J by 7 bases, leaving 15 bases between them. CDR3 nucleotides: TGTGCCACCAGTGACCCGTTTAATTTCCGGACCCAGTACTTC. This gives the protein CATSDPFNFRTQYF.

This clonotype was seen more than once but under ten times. The V and J genes are TRBV9 and TRBJ1-5; D uncertain. V dropped 0 bases and J dropped 5 bases, with 6 bases sitting between them. Germline-derived CDR1 and CDR2 are SGDLS and YYNGEE. The CDR3 contains 13 residues. The CDR3 region has the DNA TGTGCCAGCAGCGTAGATGCAGATCAGCCCCAGCATTTT. Translated: CASSVDADQPQHF.

V gene TRBV12-3 or TRBV12-4 combines with J gene TRBJ2-3, with D unresolved. Trimming left V 5 bases short and J 3 bases short, with 6 bases between. This CDR3 region has 12 residues. The CDR3 nucleotides are TGTGCCAGCAGTGGGCTGACAGATACGCAGTATTTT. Its protein is CASSGLTDTQYF.

This chain connects TRBV12-3 or TRBV12-4 to TRBJ1-1; 8 bases match TRBD1. The CDR3 sequence is 14 residues long. J lost 10 bases, V lost 2 bases, and 9 bases had no gene match. For the CDR3, the DNA is TGTGCCAGCAGTTTAACGCAGGGGGCATTCGGAGCTTTCTTT. This sequence encodes CASSLTQGAFGAFF.

This clonotype has a count of ten or more. This rearrangement joins TRBV20-1 to TRBJ2-3, with 7 nucleotides matching TRBD1. Trimming at V came to 6 bases and at J to 6 bases, leaving 12 bases not matched to a gene. The CDR3 is 14 amino acids. Germline lookup yields CDR1 DFQATT and CDR2 SNEGSKA (reference sequence). The CDR3 nucleotides are TGCAGTGCACGACCCAACGACAGGGAGGATACGCAGTATTTT. This codes for CSARPNDREDTQYF.

This chain links TRBV12-3 or TRBV12-4 with TRBJ2-3; 11 positions agree with TRBD2. This CDR3 spans 11 amino acids. The CDR3 protein is CASGGADTQYF. Here the CDR3 DNA reads TGTGCTAGCGGGGGGGCAGATACGCAGTATTTT.

This clonotype was counted at least ten times. The J gene is TRBJ2-5, the V gene TRBV4-3; D is uncertain. The CDR3 covers 15 residues. V lost 1 base and J lost 5, with 14 bases in between. CDR1 is LGHNA, CDR2 YSLEER, per germline. CDR3 DNA sequence: TGCGCCAGCAGCCAAGCCTGGACGGCCAGTGAGACCCAGTACTTC. This gives the protein CASSQAWTASETQYF.

In this sample, this clonotype turned up many times. The chain employs TRBV4-2 and TRBJ1-1, with 8 bases identical to TRBD1. The CDR3 has 15 amino acids. The J segment lost 0 bases and the V segment lost 5 bases, leaving 5 bases of the junction unmatched. Germline-derived CDR1 and CDR2 are LGHNA and YNFKEQ. CDR3 loop: CASSIGTGLNTEAFF. CDR3 coding DNA: TGTGCCAGCAGCATAGGGACAGGTTTGAACACTGAAGCTTTCTTT.

V and J are TRBV4-3 and TRBJ1-4; the D gene is possibly TRBD1 (6 bases). This CDR3 comprises 14 residues. Germline CDR1 LGHNA, CDR2 YSLEER. Trimming took 0 bases from V and 8 from J, leaving 10 bases between them. CDR3 residues: CASSQDRGGEKLFF. Written as DNA, the CDR3 is TGCGCCAGCAGCCAAGACAGGGGAGGCGAAAAACTGTTTTTT.